A selection of T cell receptor beta chains follows, all from one sample in a study of cytomegalovirus exposure and HLA in healthy donors. Assay: immunoSEQ multiplex PCR; the TCRdb copy retains only in-frame clones and omits some. Its listing shows roughly 78,000 clones. The sequencing sample was made of PBMCs. The receptors come from a man in his forties or fifties in good health and CMV-seronegative. Both conserved end residues are part of each CDR3. The D gene is left open where the match is weak.

. TRBJ2-3 TRBV15 TGTGCCACCAGCCCCAGGTCGGGGGGCAGCACAGATACGCAGTATTTT CATSPRSGGSTDTQYF
TRBD2 TRBJ2-2 TRBV4-1 TGCGCCAGCAGCCAAAAAGGACTAGCGGGAGCGAACACCGGGGAGCTGTTTTTT CASSQKGLAGANTGELFF
. TRBJ2-7 TRBV9 TGTGCCAGCAGCGTAGGGGTAGCGACCACCTACGAGCAGTACTTC CASSVGVATTYEQYF
TRBD1 TRBJ1-4 TRBV6-5 TGTGCCAGCAGTTTAGGGCAGGGGGTCGCTAATGAAAAACTGTTTTTT CASSLGQGVANEKLFF
TRBD2 TRBJ2-5 TRBV5-6 TGTGCCGGGGGGACTAGCGGGAGGGCCGGGGAGACCCAGTACTTC CAGGTSGRAGETQYF
TRBD1 TRBJ2-7 TRBV7-6 TGTGCCAGCAGCTTAGGGACAGGGGACCCCTACGAGCAGTACTTC CASSLGTGDPYEQYF
. TRBJ2-1 TRBV29-1 TGCAGCGTTGTAGGGAGACCCTACAATGAGCAGTTCTTC CSVVGRPYNEQFF
. TRBJ2-2 TRBV4-3 TGCGCCAGCAGCCAAGCAGGGGTGGTCGGGGAGCTGTTTTTT CASSQAGVVGELFF
. TRBJ2-7 TRBV15 TGTGCCACCAGCAGAGATCCGTCGTACGAGCAGTACTTC CATSRDPSYEQYF
. TRBJ2-7 TRBV11-2 TGTGCCAGCAGCTTAGATTACAGGAGCCACTACGAGCAGTACTTC CASSLDYRSHYEQYF
TRBD2 TRBJ2-5 TRBV28 TGTGCCAGCAGTTTTGCGGGAGAGGAGACCCAGTACTTC CASSFAGEETQYF
TRBD2 TRBJ2-3 TRBV19 TGTGCCAGTAAAAACAGAGCGGGGGACACAGATACGCAGTATTTT CASKNRAGDTDTQYF
. TRBJ1-4 TRBV28 TGTGCCAGCAGTTTACGACAGTCTGTTGAAAAACTGTTTTTT CASSLRQSVEKLFF
. TRBJ2-3 TRBV6-5 TGTGCCAGCAGTTACTCCCCACAGATCACAGATACGCAGTATTTT CASSYSPQITDTQYF
. TRBJ1-1 TRBV5-1 TGCGCCAGCAGCTTGGAGGGGTTATACACTGAAGCTTTCTTT CASSLEGLYTEAFF
. TRBJ1-2 TRBV10-2 TGCGCCAGCAGTGAGACGCGCTATGGCTACACCTTC CASSETRYGYTF
. TRBJ1-5 TRBV5-6 TGTGCCAGCAGCTTGTTCACAGGGACATCCAGCAATCAGCCCCAGCATTTT CASSLFTGTSSNQPQHF
TRBD2 TRBJ2-3 TRBV7-2 TGTGCCAGCAGCTTAGAGCGGGGGTATAGCACAGATACGCAGTATTTT CASSLERGYSTDTQYF
TRBD2 TRBJ2-1 TRBV10-3 TGTGCCATCAGTGAAACGGGACTAGCGGATAACAATGAGCAGTTCTTC CAISETGLADNNEQFF
. TRBJ2-2 TRBV4-3 TGCGCCAGCAGCCAAGTTTCCGCCGGGGAGCTGTTTTTT CASSQVSAGELFF
TRBD1 TRBJ1-6 TRBV7-9 TGTGCCAGCAGCCCGGGACAGACTAATTCACCCCTCCACTTT CASSPGQTNSPLHF
. TRBJ2-6 TRBV4-1 TGCGCCAGCAGCCAAGATCCCCCAGGCCCCACACGCTCTGGGGCCAACGTCCTGACTTTC CASSQDPPGPTRSGANVLTF
TRBD2 TRBJ2-1 TRBV19 TGTGCCAGTAGTATGATATGGGCTAGCGGGAGTGTTAATGAGCAGTTCTTC CASSMIWASGSVNEQFF
TRBD2 TRBJ2-7 TRBV5-1 TGCGCCAGCAGTCAGACTAGCGGGAGCTACGAGCAGTACTTC CASSQTSGSYEQYF
TRBD1 TRBJ1-4 TRBV6-5 TGTGCCAGCAGTCCCCAGACAGGGTCGGGTGAAAAACTGTTTTTT CASSPQTGSGEKLFF
TRBD1 TRBJ2-1 TRBV18 TGTGCCAGCTCACCGCCGGGGGACAGGGTTAGTAATGAGCAGTTCTTC CASSPPGDRVSNEQFF
. TRBJ1-5 TRBV4-1 TGCGCCAGCAGCCGAGGGGGGGTCCAGCCCCAGCATTTT CASSRGGVQPQHF
TRBD2 TRBJ2-7 TRBV6-6 TGTGCCAGCAGTTACTCAGCGGGAGCCCGGTACGAGCAGTACTTC CASSYSAGARYEQYF
. TRBJ1-4 TRBV5-1 TGCGCCAGCAGCCCACTTATTTCAACTAATGAAAAACTGTTTTTT CASSPLISTNEKLFF
. TRBJ2-7 TRBV11-2 TGTGCCAGCAGCCGACGTGGGGACTCCGGCGATGAGCAGTACTTC CASSRRGDSGDEQYF
. TRBJ1-5 TRBV30 TGTGCCTGGAGTCCTAACGGAAGGGGTGGCAATCAGCCCCAGCATTTT CAWSPNGRGGNQPQHF
. TRBJ1-1 TRBV4-3 TGCGCCAGCAGCCTGCAACCCCGCGGGGGGAACACTGAAGCTTTCTTT CASSLQPRGGNTEAFF
TRBD1 TRBJ1-1 TRBV11-2 TGTGCCAGCAGCCCTCTGACAGGGAAGGGGCACTTGGTTTTCTTT CASSPLTGKGHLVFF
TRBD1 TRBJ1-5 TRBV13 TGTGCCAGCAGCTTAGGGACAGGGATCAATCAGCCCCAGCATTTT CASSLGTGINQPQHF
TRBD2 TRBJ2-3 TRBV7-2 TGTGCCAGCAGCTTAGTTACGGCTAGCGGGTTTCGCACAGATACGCAGTATTTT CASSLVTASGFRTDTQYF
TRBD1 TRBJ1-5 TRBV6-5 TGTGCCAGCAGTCCGACAGGGACTCAGCCCCAGCATTTT CASSPTGTQPQHF
TRBD1 TRBJ1-1 TRBV5-4 TGTGCCAGCAGCCCCCCCCCAACAGGGGATTGGACTGAAGCTTTCTTT CASSPPPTGDWTEAFF
TRBD1 TRBJ1-2 TRBV28 TGTGCCAGCAGTTCCCCGGGACAGGTGTCGGGTGGCTACACCTTC CASSSPGQVSGGYTF
. TRBJ2-2 TRBV30 TGTGCCTGGACCTTGTTGAGCCTCACGACCGGGGAGCTGTTTTTT CAWTLLSLTTGELFF
. TRBJ1-6 TRBV30 TGTGCCTGGAGTGTACGAACAGAACTTTATAATTCACCCCTCCACTTT CAWSVRTELYNSPLHF
. TRBJ1-3 TRBV2 TGTGCCGCCCGACTAGGCTCTGGAAACACCATATATTTT CAARLGSGNTIYF
. TRBJ2-5 TRBV7-7 TGTGCCAGCAGCTTACCGGGACTGGGGTTACAGACCCAGTACTTC CASSLPGLGLQTQYF
TRBD2 TRBJ2-1 TRBV29-1 TGCAGCGTTGATAGCGGGGCAATCTACAATGAGCAGTTCTTC CSVDSGAIYNEQFF
TRBD1 TRBJ1-2 TRBV25-1 TGTGCCAGCAGTCCTCGACAGGGAAGACCTAACTATGGCTACACCTTC CASSPRQGRPNYGYTF
. TRBJ2-2 TRBV19 TGTGCCAGTAGTCCAGGGCCCACCGGGGAGCTGTTTTTT CASSPGPTGELFF
. TRBJ1-2 TRBV6-5 TGTGCCTCAAGACGGGGAAGGGACTATGGCTACACCTTC CASRRGRDYGYTF
TRBD2 TRBJ2-7 TRBV6-5 TGTGCCAGCAGTTACTCCGGCGGGAGTCGCGGGCAGTACTTC CASSYSGGSRGQYF
. TRBJ2-7 TRBV7-2 TGTGCCAGCAGCTTAAACTGGGGGCCGGGTTACGAGCAGTACTTC CASSLNWGPGYEQYF